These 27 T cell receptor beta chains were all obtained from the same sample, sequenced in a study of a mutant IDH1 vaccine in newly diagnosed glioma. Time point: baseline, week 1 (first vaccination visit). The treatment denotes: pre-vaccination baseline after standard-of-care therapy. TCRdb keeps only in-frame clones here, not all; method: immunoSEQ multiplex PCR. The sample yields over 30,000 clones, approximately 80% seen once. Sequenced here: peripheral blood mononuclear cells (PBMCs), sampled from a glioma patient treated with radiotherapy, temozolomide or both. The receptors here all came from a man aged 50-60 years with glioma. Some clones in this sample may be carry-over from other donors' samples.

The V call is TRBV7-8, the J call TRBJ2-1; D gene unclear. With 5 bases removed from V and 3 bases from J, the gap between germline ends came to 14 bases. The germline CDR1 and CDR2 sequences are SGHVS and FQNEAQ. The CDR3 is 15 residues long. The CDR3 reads CASSTPAIVYNEQFF. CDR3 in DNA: TGTGCCAGCAGCACCCCGGCCATAGTCTACAATGAGCAGTTCTTC.

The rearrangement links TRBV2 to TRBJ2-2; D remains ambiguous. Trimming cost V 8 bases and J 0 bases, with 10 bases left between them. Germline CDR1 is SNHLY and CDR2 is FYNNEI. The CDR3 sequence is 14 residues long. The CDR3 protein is CASLVDSNTGELFF. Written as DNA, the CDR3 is TGTGCCAGCCTCGTCGACTCGAACACCGGGGAGCTGTTTTTT.

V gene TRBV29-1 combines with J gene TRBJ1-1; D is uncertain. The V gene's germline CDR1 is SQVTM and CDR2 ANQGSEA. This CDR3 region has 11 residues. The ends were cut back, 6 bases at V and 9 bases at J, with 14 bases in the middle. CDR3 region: CSVGMLGKAFF. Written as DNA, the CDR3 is TGCAGCGTGGGGATGTTGGGAAAAGCTTTCTTT. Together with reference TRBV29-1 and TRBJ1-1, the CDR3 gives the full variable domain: SAVISQKPSRDICQRGTSLTIQCQVDSQVTMMFWYRQQPGQSLTLIATANQGSEATYESGFVIDKFPISRPNLTFSTLTVSNMSPEDSSIYLCSVGMLGKAFFGQGTRLTVV.

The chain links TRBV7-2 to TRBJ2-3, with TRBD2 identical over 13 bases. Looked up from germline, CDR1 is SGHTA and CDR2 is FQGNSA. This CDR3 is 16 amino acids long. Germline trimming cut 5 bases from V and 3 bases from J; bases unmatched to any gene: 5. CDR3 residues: CASSPTGLAGTDTQYF. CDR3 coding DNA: TGTGCCAGCAGCCCCACGGGACTAGCGGGAACAGATACGCAGTATTTT.

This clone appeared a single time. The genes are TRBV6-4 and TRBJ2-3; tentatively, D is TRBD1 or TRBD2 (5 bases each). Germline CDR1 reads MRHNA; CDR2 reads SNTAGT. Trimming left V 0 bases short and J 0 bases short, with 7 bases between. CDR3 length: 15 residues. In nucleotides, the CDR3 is TGTGCCAGCAGTGACTCCTGGGGGAGCACAGATACGCAGTATTTT. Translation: CASSDSWGSTDTQYF.

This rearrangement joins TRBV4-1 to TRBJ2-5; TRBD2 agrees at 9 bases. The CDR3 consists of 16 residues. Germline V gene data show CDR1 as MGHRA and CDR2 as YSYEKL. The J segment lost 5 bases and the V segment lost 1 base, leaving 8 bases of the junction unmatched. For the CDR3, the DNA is TGCGCCAGCAGCCAAGGGCCAGCGGGAGGTTGGGAGACCCAGTACTTC. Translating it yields CASSQGPAGGWETQYF.

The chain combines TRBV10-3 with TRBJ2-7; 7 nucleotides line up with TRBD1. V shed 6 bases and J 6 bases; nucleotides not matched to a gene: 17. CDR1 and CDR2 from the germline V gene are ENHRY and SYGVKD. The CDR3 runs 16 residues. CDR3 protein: CAISLPDPEGGSEQYF. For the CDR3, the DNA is TGTGCCATCAGCCTTCCCGACCCCGAAGGGGGCTCCGAGCAGTACTTC.

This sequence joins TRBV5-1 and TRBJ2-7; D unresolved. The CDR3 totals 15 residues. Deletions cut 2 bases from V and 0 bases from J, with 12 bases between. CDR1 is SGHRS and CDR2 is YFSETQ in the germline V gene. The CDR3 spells CASSFGSGTSYEQYF. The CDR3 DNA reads TGCGCCAGCAGCTTTGGGTCTGGCACCTCCTACGAGCAGTACTTC. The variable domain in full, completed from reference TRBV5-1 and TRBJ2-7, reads KAGVTQTPRYLIKTRGQQVTLSCSPISGHRSVSWYQQTPGQGLQFLFEYFSETQRNKGNFPGRFSGRQFSNSRSEMNVSTLELGDSALYLCASSFGSGTSYEQYFGPGTRLTVT.

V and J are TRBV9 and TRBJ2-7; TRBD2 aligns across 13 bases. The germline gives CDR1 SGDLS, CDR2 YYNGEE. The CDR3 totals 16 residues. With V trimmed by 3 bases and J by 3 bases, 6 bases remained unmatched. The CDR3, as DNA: TGTGCCAGCAGCGCCGGACTAGCGGGGGATAGCTACGAGCAGTACTTC. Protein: CASSAGLAGDSYEQYF.

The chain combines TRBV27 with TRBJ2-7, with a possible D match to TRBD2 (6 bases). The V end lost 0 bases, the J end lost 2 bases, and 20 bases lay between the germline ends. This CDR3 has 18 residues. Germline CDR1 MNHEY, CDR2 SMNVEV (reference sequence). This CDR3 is CASSLSGSGSATTYEQYF. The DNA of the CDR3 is TGTGCCAGCAGTTTATCAGGTAGCGGCAGCGCAACTACCTACGAGCAGTACTTC.

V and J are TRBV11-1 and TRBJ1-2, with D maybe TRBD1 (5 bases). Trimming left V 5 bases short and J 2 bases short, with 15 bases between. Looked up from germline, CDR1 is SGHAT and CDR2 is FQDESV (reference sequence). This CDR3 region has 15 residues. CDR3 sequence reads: CASSAGTSPNYGYTF. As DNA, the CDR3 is TGTGCCAGCAGCGCAGGGACGTCCCCCAACTATGGCTACACCTTC.

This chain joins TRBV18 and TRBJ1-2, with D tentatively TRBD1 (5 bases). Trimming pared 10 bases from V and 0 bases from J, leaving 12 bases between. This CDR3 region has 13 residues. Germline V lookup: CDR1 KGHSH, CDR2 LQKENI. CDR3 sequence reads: CATSRGANYGYTF. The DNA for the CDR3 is TGTGCCACCTCGAGAGGGGCTAACTATGGCTACACCTTC.

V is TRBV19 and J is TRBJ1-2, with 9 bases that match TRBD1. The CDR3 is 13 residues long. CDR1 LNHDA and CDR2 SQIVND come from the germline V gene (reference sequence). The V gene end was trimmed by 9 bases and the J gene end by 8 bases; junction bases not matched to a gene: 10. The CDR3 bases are TGTGCCAGCTCCACAGGGGGCCCAAGAGGCTACACCTTC. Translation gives CASSTGGPRGYTF.

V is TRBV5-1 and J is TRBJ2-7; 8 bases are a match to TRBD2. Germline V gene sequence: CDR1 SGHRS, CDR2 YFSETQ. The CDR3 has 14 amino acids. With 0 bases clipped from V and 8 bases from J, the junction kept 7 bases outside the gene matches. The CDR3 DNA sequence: TGCGCCAGCAGCTTGGAGGCGGGCGGGGGGCAGCAGTACTTC. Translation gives CASSLEAGGGQQYF. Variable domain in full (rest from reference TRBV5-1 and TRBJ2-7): KAGVTQTPRYLIKTRGQQVTLSCSPISGHRSVSWYQQTPGQGLQFLFEYFSETQRNKGNFPGRFSGRQFSNSRSEMNVSTLELGDSALYLCASSLEAGGGQQYFGPGTRLTVT.

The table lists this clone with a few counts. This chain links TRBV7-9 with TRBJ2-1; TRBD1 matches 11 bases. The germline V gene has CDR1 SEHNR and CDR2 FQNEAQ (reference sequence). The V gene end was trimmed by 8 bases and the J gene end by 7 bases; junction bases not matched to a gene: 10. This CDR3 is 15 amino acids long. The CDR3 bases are TGTGCCAGCCCCTCGGGGACAGGGGGTTTTAATGAGCAGTTCTTC. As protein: CASPSGTGGFNEQFF.

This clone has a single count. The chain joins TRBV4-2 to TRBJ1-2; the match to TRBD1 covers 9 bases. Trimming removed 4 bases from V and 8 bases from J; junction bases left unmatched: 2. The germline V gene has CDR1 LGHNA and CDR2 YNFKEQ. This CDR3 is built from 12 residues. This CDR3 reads CASSRDRDGYTF. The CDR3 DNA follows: TGTGCCAGCAGCCGGGACAGGGACGGCTACACCTTC.

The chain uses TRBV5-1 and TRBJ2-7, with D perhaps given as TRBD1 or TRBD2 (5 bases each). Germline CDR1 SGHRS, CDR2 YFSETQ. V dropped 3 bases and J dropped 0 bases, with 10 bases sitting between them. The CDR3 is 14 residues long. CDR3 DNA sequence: TGCGCCAGCAGCTCATCTGGGGGCTCCTACGAGCAGTACTTC. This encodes CASSSSGGSYEQYF.

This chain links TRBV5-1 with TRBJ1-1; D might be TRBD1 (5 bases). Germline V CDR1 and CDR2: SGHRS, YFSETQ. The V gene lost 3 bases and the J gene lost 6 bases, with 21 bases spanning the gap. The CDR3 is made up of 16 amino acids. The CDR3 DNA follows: TGCGCCAGCAGCTCGCAGGGAAACTCGGGAAACTCTGAAGCTTTCTTT. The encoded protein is CASSSQGNSGNSEAFF. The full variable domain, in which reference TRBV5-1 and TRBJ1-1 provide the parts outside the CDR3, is KAGVTQTPRYLIKTRGQQVTLSCSPISGHRSVSWYQQTPGQGLQFLFEYFSETQRNKGNFPGRFSGRQFSNSRSEMNVSTLELGDSALYLCASSSQGNSGNSEAFFGQGTRLTVV.

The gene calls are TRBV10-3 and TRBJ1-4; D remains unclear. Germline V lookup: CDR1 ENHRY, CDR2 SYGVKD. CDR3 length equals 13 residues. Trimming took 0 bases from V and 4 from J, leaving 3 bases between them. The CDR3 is CAISESRNEKLFF. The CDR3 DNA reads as TGTGCCATCAGTGAGTCACGTAATGAAAAACTGTTTTTT.

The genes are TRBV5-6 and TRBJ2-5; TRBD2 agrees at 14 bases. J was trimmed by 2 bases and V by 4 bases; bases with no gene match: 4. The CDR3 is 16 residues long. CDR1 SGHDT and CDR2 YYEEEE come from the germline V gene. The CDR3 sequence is CASSTGLAGVQETQYF. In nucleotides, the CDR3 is TGTGCCAGCAGCACGGGACTAGCGGGGGTACAAGAGACCCAGTACTTC.

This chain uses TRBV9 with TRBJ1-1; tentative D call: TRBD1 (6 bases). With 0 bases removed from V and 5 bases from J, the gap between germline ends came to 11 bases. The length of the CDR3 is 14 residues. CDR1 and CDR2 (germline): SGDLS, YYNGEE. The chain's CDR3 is CASSVEGGGTEAFF. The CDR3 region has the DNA TGTGCCAGCAGCGTAGAAGGGGGGGGAACTGAAGCTTTCTTT. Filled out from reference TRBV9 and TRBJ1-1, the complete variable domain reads DSGVTQTPKHLITATGQRVTLRCSPRSGDLSVYWYQQSLDQGLQFLIQYYNGEERAKGNILERFSAQQFPDLHSELNLSSLELGDSALYFCASSVEGGGTEAFFGQGTRLTVV.

The CDR3 protein is CASSLIGGTDYNEKLFF. The CDR3, as DNA: TGTGCCAGCAGCCTAATTGGGGGAACAGACTATAATGAAAAACTGTTTTTT. The chain employs TRBV11-2 and TRBJ1-4, with D perhaps matching TRBD1 (5 bases). Germline V gene data show CDR1 as SGHAT and CDR2 as FQNNGV. This CDR3 comprises 17 residues. The V and J ends lost 5 bases and 4 bases respectively, with 20 bases between them.

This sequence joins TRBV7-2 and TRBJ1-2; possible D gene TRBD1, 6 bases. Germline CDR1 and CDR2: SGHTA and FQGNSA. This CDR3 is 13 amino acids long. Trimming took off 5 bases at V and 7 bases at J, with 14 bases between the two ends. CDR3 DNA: TGTGCCAGCAGCATGGACAGCAAGGGTGGCTACACCTTC. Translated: CASSMDSKGGYTF.

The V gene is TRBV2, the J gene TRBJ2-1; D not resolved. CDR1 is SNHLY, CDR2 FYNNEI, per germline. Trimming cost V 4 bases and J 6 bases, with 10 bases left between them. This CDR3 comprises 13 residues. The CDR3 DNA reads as TGTGCCAGCAGTGCGTCGGCACTCAATGAGCAGTTCTTC. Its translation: CASSASALNEQFF.

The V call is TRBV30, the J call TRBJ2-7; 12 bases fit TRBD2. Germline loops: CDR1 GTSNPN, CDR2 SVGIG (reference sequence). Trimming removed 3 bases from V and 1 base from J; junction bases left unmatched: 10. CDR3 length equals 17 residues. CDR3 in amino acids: CAWSPGWTSGDSYEQYF. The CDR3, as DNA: TGTGCCTGGAGCCCAGGTTGGACTAGCGGGGATTCCTACGAGCAGTACTTC. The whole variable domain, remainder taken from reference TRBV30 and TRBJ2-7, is SQTIHQWPATLVQPVGSPLSLECTVEGTSNPNLYWYRQAAGRGLQLLFYSVGIGQISSEVPQNLSASRPQDRQFILSSKKLLLSDSGFYLCAWSPGWTSGDSYEQYFGPGTRLTVT.

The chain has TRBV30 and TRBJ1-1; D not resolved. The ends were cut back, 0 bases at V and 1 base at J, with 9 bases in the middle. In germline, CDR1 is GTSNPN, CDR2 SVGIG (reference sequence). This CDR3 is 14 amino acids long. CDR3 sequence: CAWSVGIRNTEAFF. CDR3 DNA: TGTGCCTGGAGTGTAGGGATCAGGAACACTGAAGCTTTCTTT.

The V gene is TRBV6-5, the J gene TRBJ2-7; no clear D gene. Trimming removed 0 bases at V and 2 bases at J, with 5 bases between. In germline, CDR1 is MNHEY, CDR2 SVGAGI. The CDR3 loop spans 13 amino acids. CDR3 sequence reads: CASSYSGPYEQYF. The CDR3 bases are TGTGCCAGCAGTTACTCGGGCCCCTACGAGCAGTACTTC.